The sequence of this T cell receptor beta chain was determined in a study of OX40 agonist ivuxolimab in advanced cancers. The cohort excluded patients with autoimmune disease history or systemic immunosuppression. Findings and limits, study-wide: The study observed clonal expansion of CD4+ and CD8+ blood T cells by week 6 at 0.1 to 3.0 mg/kg.

As regards this clone: Its antigen remains unidentified.

Sequenced by immunoSEQ multiplex PCR; TCRdb stores in-frame clones only, minus some. The sample records over 65,000 clones, over 80% being singletons. Per the germline V gene, CDR1 is LGHNA and CDR2 is YSLEER. The CDR3 spans 18 residues. Trimming cost V 0 bases and J 2 bases; bases outside gene matches: 10. The sequences come from CD4+ or CD8+ T cells sorted from blood, collected in a trial of the OX40 agonist ivuxolimab. The sequence was obtained from an adult with an advanced solid tumor such as melanoma, head and neck, liver or kidney cancer. The chain combines TRBV4-3 with TRBJ2-1; TRBD2 matches 7 bases. The chain's CDR3 is CASSQDGFGGDPYNEQFF. The CDR3 DNA sequence: TGCGCCAGCAGCCAAGATGGATTTGGGGGGGATCCCTACAATGAGCAGTTCTTC.